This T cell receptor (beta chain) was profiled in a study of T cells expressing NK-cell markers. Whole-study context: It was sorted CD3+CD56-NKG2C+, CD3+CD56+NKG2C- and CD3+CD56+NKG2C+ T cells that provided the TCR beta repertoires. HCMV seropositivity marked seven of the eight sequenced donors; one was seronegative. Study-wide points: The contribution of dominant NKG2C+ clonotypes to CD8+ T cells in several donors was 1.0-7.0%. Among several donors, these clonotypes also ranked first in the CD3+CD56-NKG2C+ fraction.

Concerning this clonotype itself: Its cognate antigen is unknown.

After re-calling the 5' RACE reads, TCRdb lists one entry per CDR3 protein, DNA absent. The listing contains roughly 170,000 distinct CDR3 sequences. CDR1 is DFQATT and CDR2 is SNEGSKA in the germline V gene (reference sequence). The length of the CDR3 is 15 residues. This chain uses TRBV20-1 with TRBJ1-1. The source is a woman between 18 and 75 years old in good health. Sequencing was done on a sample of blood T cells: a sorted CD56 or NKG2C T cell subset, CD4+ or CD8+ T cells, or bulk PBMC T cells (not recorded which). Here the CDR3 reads CSAGKGRTTNTEAFF.